This T cell receptor beta chain was recorded in a study of blood T cells in healthy people across ages (dated by TCRdb to the mid-2010s). Notes on the research overall: In model experiments, roughly one uniquely barcoded TCR beta cDNA molecule per two T cells was captured by template switching. To avoid experimental bias, donors of different ages were randomly spread across the sequencing lanes. For two donors (one aged 18 to 29 and one aged 80 or older), the study analyzed two additional independent replicas of 1 million unique cDNA reads from the same blood draw. Age-related changes in TCR beta repertoire diversity were measured in the study by deep sequencing normalized with unique cDNA molecular identifiers. The donors were split into four age groups: young (average around 15 years), middle-aged (around 37), aged (approximately 59) and long-lived (about 74).

Donors were a few dozen systemically healthy Caucasian individuals from Russia aged about 6 to 100 years. Each donor gave around 9.8 milliliters of peripheral blood, collected into EDTA-treated Vacutainer tubes. Ficoll-Paque density-gradient centrifugation was used to isolate PBMCs, with at least 7 million per sample. Trizol reagent was used to extract total RNA from PBMCs, with at least 5.5 micrograms per sample. For every donor, flow cytometry on a PBMC aliquot measured the percentage of naive CD45RAhigh/CD27high T cells. Receptor amplification or capture employed 5' RACE. TCRdb shows the sequencer as Illumina HiSeq 2500. The second PCR ran for about 6 to 12 cycles and used a J-beta primer mix along with a sample-barcoded 5' primer. Each TCR beta cDNA molecule received a unique molecular identifier from a template-switch 5' adaptor carrying 12 random nucleotides. At least 2.5 million CDR3-containing paired-end reads were obtained from each sample. First-strand cDNA synthesis was performed from all RNA using the Mint cDNA synthesis kit, with priming by a TRBC-specific oligonucleotide. All cDNA was treated with uracil-DNA glycosylase and then went through a first 18-cycle PCR with the universal primers M1SS and BC2_uni_R. Regarding the original processing steps: Each sample was normalized by randomly selecting 1 million high-quality reads, each carrying a distinct molecular identifier. Reads sharing molecular identifiers were discarded rather than binned into consensus sequences. MiTCR, set to a Q25 quality threshold and the strictest error-elimination algorithm, was used for CDR3 identification, clonotype clustering and error correction. Lower-bound total TCR beta diversity was estimated with a nonparametric unseen species model using Euler transformation. Using fastp trimming at Q25 and MiXCR clonotype assembly, TCRdb reanalyzed the public sequencing data and kept in-frame beta chains. Every CDR3 protein is listed once, alongside the most common genes and DNA of its rows. These V and J calls rely on TCRdb rather than the paper's analysis. The sample table lists around 650,000 distinct CDR3 sequences, around 41% of them with a count of one. The ten largest clonotypes hold 25% to 35% of the sample.

This clonotype was counted a few times. Its antigen is unknown. No much larger clone exists at a distance of one base, and base qualities are not known. The CDR3 contains 12 residues, cysteine and phenylalanine counted. Only the CDR3 portion is preserved as DNA: 36 bases, with reading frame beginning at the first base. V and J lose 5 bases and 5 bases, and a span of 9 bases separates them. The germline V gene supplies CDR1 SGHTA and CDR2 FQGNSA. Overall results and qualifications from the work: Since profiling was done on bulk unsorted PBMCs, naive and antigen-experienced compartments could not be conclusively compared. The long-lived group showed more naive CD4+ T cells, fewer expanded clones and increased TCR diversity than the aged group, suggesting age selection. Estimates of total diversity based on one million sequenced T cells were considered lower bounds and underestimates. Because the CMV infection status of the donors was unknown, age-related changes in expanded clonotypes may potentially have been confounded. A strong correlation was found between observed TCR beta diversity and the percentage of naive T cells measured by flow cytometry. Observed TCR beta diversity per million T cells fell roughly linearly with age, and a significant reduction was already apparent by age roughly 40.

The receptor was isolated from an elderly man in good health. The chain was built from TRBV7-2 and TRBJ1-2; TRBD1 is a weak D gene call, 5 bases matching. Sequenced sample: blood. The DNA reads TGTGCCAGCAGCGACACAGGATATGGCTACACCTTC. Its protein reads: CASSDTGYGYTF.